The 17 T cell receptor beta chains reported below all come from one sample, sequenced in a study of cytomegalovirus exposure and HLA in healthy donors. The PCR contained 60 Vbeta and 13 Jbeta primers. Generated by immunoSEQ multiplex PCR, the TCRdb table keeps only in-frame clones and is missing some. The table lists about 270,000 clones, around 66% of them singletons. Input material: PBMCs. These receptors came from a female donor in good health and CMV-seronegative.

This clone was detected only once. This chain joins TRBV19 and TRBJ1-1, with TRBD1 matching 8 bases. CDR3 length equals 14 residues. Germline V CDR1 and CDR2: LNHDA, SQIVND (reference sequence). After removal of 4 bases from V and 1 base from J, the junction contained 2 bases not matched to a gene. DNA of the CDR3: TGTGCCAGTAGTAATGGACAGGGGAACACTGAAGCTTTCTTT. This gives the protein CASSNGQGNTEAFF.

J is TRBJ1-1 and V is TRBV5-1; 8 positions agree with TRBD1. Germline CDR1 reads SGHRS; CDR2 reads YFSETQ. The CDR3 spans 14 residues. Trimming at V came to 4 bases and at J to 7 bases, leaving 9 bases not matched to a gene. The CDR3 region is CASSLRQGTGEAFF. In DNA, the CDR3 is TGCGCCAGCAGCCTAAGACAGGGGACAGGTGAAGCTTTCTTT.

The CDR3 DNA is TGTGCTAGTGGCCCTCCACTAGGCACAGATACGCAGTATTTT. Its translation is CASGPPLGTDTQYF. The chain carries TRBV12-5 and TRBJ2-3; TRBD2 might be the D (5 bases). This CDR3 has 14 residues. Germline CDR1 reads LGHNT; CDR2 reads FRNRAP. V gave up 6 bases and J gave up 1 base, with 11 bases separating them.

In the case of this clone: Distinct nucleotide sequences in the sample also encode this CDR3. The chain combines TRBV5-1 with TRBJ1-1; 7 bases are a match to TRBD1. The CDR3 loop spans 13 amino acids. Germline loops: CDR1 SGHRS, CDR2 YFSETQ. The trim removed 4 bases at V and 4 bases at J, leaving 4 bases unmatched. The CDR3 protein is CASSLTGPTEAFF. CDR3 bases: TGCGCCAGCAGCCTGACAGGGCCCACTGAAGCTTTCTTT.

This clone showed up just a few times. CDR3 loop: CASSLDGGSYNEQFF. CDR3 DNA sequence: TGTGCCAGCAGCTTAGACGGTGGCTCCTACAATGAGCAGTTCTTC. V is TRBV7-9 and J is TRBJ2-1; D uncertain. CDR1 is SEHNR and CDR2 is FQNEAQ in the germline V gene (reference sequence). V was cut by 1 base and J by 0 bases, with 7 bases left in between. The CDR3 extends over 15 amino acids.

The chain carries TRBV5-6 and TRBJ1-4; D is ambiguous. V was cut by 0 bases and J by 5 bases, with 8 bases left in between. The germline CDR1 and CDR2 sequences are SGHDT and YYEEEE. This CDR3 has 14 residues. The CDR3 protein is CASSLGQANEKLFF. CDR3 DNA: TGTGCCAGCAGCTTGGGGCAGGCCAATGAAAAACTGTTTTTT. The variable domain in full, completed from reference TRBV5-6 and TRBJ1-4, reads DAGVTQSPTHLIKTRGQQVTLRCSPKSGHDTVSWYQQALGQGPQFIFQYYEEEERQRGNFPDRFSGHQFPNYSSELNVNALLLGDSALYLCASSLGQANEKLFFGSGTQLSVL.

The rearrangement joins TRBV7-9 to TRBJ1-2; 9 bases fit TRBD1. The CDR3 has 14 amino acids. V dropped 3 bases and J dropped 7; count of bases not matched to a gene: 6. Germline CDR1 SEHNR, CDR2 FQNEAQ (reference sequence). CDR3 loop: CASSFRDRVSGYTF. CDR3 coding DNA: TGTGCCAGCAGCTTCCGGGACAGGGTCTCTGGCTACACCTTC. Drawing the rest from reference TRBV7-9 and TRBJ1-2, the complete variable domain is DTGVSQNPRHKITKRGQNVTFRCDPISEHNRLYWYRQTLGQGPEFLTYFQNEAQLEKSRLLSDRFSAERPKGSFSTLEIQRTEQGDSAMYLCASSFRDRVSGYTFGSGTRLTVV.

This chain uses TRBV12-5 with TRBJ2-5; 9 positions agree with TRBD1. With V trimmed by 6 bases and J by 1 base, 6 bases remained unmatched. Germline V CDR1 and CDR2: LGHNT, FRNRAP. The CDR3 runs 15 residues. DNA of the CDR3: TGTGCTAGTGGAGACCGGGACAGGGTCCAAGAGACCCAGTACTTC. Its translation is CASGDRDRVQETQYF.

J is TRBJ1-5 and V is TRBV7-8; TRBD1 matches 9 bases. The J segment lost 0 bases and the V segment lost 6 bases, leaving 21 bases of the junction unmatched. This CDR3 has 21 amino acids. Germline V gene lookup returns CDR1 SGHVS and CDR2 FQNEAQ. The CDR3 reads CASSRGGWGQGVEYSNQPQHF. The DNA for the CDR3 is TGTGCCAGCAGTCGGGGGGGTTGGGGACAGGGAGTGGAATATAGCAATCAGCCCCAGCATTTT.

A few counts support this clone. The chain recombines TRBV11-2 with TRBJ2-2; no clear D gene. V lost 5 bases, J lost 6 bases, and 19 bases lay in between. This CDR3 contains 16 residues. Germline values: CDR1 SGHAT, CDR2 FQNNGV. DNA of the CDR3: TGTGCCAGCAGCCCCATGGGTAGCTTCAACGCCGGGGAGCTGTTTTTT. Its protein product is CASSPMGSFNAGELFF.

The V gene is TRBV30, the J gene TRBJ1-1, with D hard to call. The CDR3 covers 11 residues. Trimming pared 0 bases from V and 8 bases from J, leaving 7 bases between. CDR1 and CDR2 (germline): GTSNPN, SVGIG (reference sequence). CDR3 DNA: TGTGCCTGGAGTGTACGAGTGGAAGCTTTCTTT. This encodes CAWSVRVEAFF.

This clone has only one observation. The genes are TRBV30 and TRBJ1-2; no definite D call. CDR1 and CDR2 from the germline V gene are GTSNPN and SVGIG (reference sequence). This CDR3 comprises 11 residues. Trimming cost V 5 bases and J 1 base, with 5 bases left between them. The DNA of the CDR3 is TGTGCCTGGTCAGGTAACTATGGCTACACCTTC. Its translation: CAWSGNYGYTF. The whole variable domain, remainder taken from reference TRBV30 and TRBJ1-2, is SQTIHQWPATLVQPVGSPLSLECTVEGTSNPNLYWYRQAAGRGLQLLFYSVGIGQISSEVPQNLSASRPQDRQFILSSKKLLLSDSGFYLCAWSGNYGYTFGSGTRLTVV.

This clone was recorded a few times. V is TRBV11-1 and J is TRBJ1-5; 9 nucleotides line up with TRBD1. CDR1 and CDR2 (germline): SGHAT, FQDESV (reference sequence). This CDR3 contains 16 residues. Trimming at V came to 5 bases and at J to 7 bases, leaving 12 bases not matched to a gene. The CDR3 region is CASSEAGTGSGQPQHF. In DNA form, the CDR3 reads TGTGCCAGCAGCGAAGCCGGGACAGGGTCGGGGCAGCCCCAGCATTTT.

V usage is TRBV27 and J usage is TRBJ2-2; D might be TRBD2 (5 bases). The CDR3 consists of 18 residues. CDR1 and CDR2 (germline): MNHEY, SMNVEV (reference sequence). The V and J ends lost 4 bases and 1 base respectively, with 19 bases between them. CDR3 region: CASSSGRGRSVNTGELFF. CDR3 bases: TGTGCCAGCAGTTCAGGACGGGGAAGGTCGGTGAACACCGGGGAGCTGTTTTTT.

This clone has just a few counts. The chain joins TRBV15 to TRBJ2-7; tentative D call: TRBD2 (5 bases). V shed 1 base and J shed 3 bases, with 10 bases lying between them. The germline gives CDR1 LNHNV, CDR2 YYDKDF (reference sequence). The CDR3 runs 14 residues. The CDR3 here is CATSRADGLYEQYF. CDR3 bases: TGTGCCACCAGCAGAGCTGACGGACTCTACGAGCAGTACTTC.

The chain recombines TRBV25-1 with TRBJ2-2; D unresolved. This CDR3 spans 14 amino acids. V lost 4 bases and J 5 bases, leaving 11 bases between the germline ends. The germline CDR1 and CDR2 sequences are MGHDK and SYGVNS. CDR3 in DNA: TGTGCCAGCAGTGCCAACCCAGGAACCGGGGAGCTGTTTTTT. Translated, it gives CASSANPGTGELFF.

The rearrangement uses TRBV28 and TRBJ1-6; D might be TRBD1 (6 bases). The V gene lost 10 bases and the J gene lost 9 bases, with 19 bases spanning the gap. The CDR3 contains 14 residues. Germline V gene sequence: CDR1 MDHEN, CDR2 SYDVKM. The chain's CDR3 is CATRGEGEASPLHF. The DNA for the CDR3 is TGTGCCACCAGGGGAGAGGGAGAGGCTTCACCCCTCCACTTT.